Shown below are 26 T cell receptor beta chains from a single sample sequenced in a study of regulatory T cells in long-lasting Graves disease. The authors built TCR beta libraries using iRepertoire HTBI primers and Arm-PCR of CDR3 regions. A single record per CDR3 protein comes from TCRdb applying MiXCR to the multiplex PCR reads. The sample shows 400,000 to 500,000 distinct CDR3 sequences, about a sixth of them seen only once. The time point here: newly diagnosed GD, antithyroid drugs for less than 3 months. PBMC RNA served as the TCR library source. The same specimen was also included in a second study, on T cells in Graves' hyperthyroidism and ophthalmopathy.

Sequences were derived from peripheral blood mononuclear cells (PBMCs), sampled at new diagnosis, from a patient treated with antithyroid drugs. The receptors come from a woman under 30 with Graves disease.

This clonotype has at least ten counts. The chain links TRBV6-2 or TRBV6-3 to TRBJ2-1; a possible D gene is TRBD2 (6 bases). V lost 4 bases and J 3 bases, leaving 13 bases between the germline ends. Germline CDR1 reads MNHEY; CDR2 reads SVGEGT. This CDR3 comprises 15 residues. The CDR3 nucleotides read TGTGCCAGCAGTTCCCGAGCGGGCTACTACAATGAGCAGTTCTTC. This encodes CASSSRAGYYNEQFF.

This chain connects TRBV7-3 to TRBJ1-6, with D possibly matching TRBD1 (5 bases). The CDR3 is 13 amino acids. V was clipped by 2 bases and J by 13 bases, with 12 bases between them. CDR1 SGHTA and CDR2 FQGTGA come from the germline V gene. The CDR3 sequence is CASSLGGVLPLHF. The CDR3 DNA follows: TGTGCCAGCAGCTTAGGGGGAGTATTGCCCCTCCACTTT. Filled out from reference TRBV7-3 and TRBJ1-6, the complete variable domain reads GAGVSQTPSNKVTEKGKYVELRCDPISGHTALYWYRQSLGQGPEFLIYFQGTGAADDSGLPNDRFFAVRPEGSVSTLKIQRTERGDSAVYLCASSLGGVLPLHFGNGTRLTVT.

This clonotype has at least ten counts. The genes are TRBV12-3 or TRBV12-4 and TRBJ2-7; unclear D gene. This CDR3 has 13 amino acids. V lost 5 bases to trimming and J lost 7 bases, with 15 bases between them. CDR3 protein: CASSRTQSREQYF. The DNA for the CDR3 is TGTGCCAGCAGTCGGACCCAATCAAGGGAGCAGTACTTC.

At least ten counts were recorded for this clonotype. The V and J genes are TRBV28 and TRBJ2-1; a weak D match, TRBD1 (6 bases). The CDR3 is 15 residues long. V lost 10 bases to trimming and J lost 4 bases, with 20 bases between them. Germline-derived CDR1 and CDR2 are MDHEN and SYDVKM. The CDR3 coding sequence is TGTGCCACCCTAGACCTCGGGACAAGTTACAATGAGCAGTTCTTC. It encodes CATLDLGTSYNEQFF. Supplemented by reference TRBV28 and TRBJ2-1, the full variable domain reads DVKVTQSSRYLVKRTGEKVFLECVQDMDHENMFWYRQDPGLGLRLIYFSYDVKMKEKGDIPEGYSVSREKKERFSLILESASTNQTSMYLCATLDLGTSYNEQFFGPGTRLTVL.

This sequence joins TRBV6-2 or TRBV6-3 and TRBJ2-1; D is ambiguous. The V gene's germline CDR1 is MNHEY and CDR2 SVGEGT. V was pared by 2 bases and J by 0 bases, with 11 bases between. The length of the CDR3 is 16 residues. In nucleotides, the CDR3 is TGTGCCAGCAGTTACGAGGCAGGCCGCTCCTACAATGAGCAGTTCTTC. Translation: CASSYEAGRSYNEQFF.

This clonotype was picked up many times. V is TRBV3-1 and J is TRBJ2-4, with D possibly being TRBD2 (6 bases). Trimming cost V 4 bases and J 0 bases, with 13 bases left between them. Germline V lookup: CDR1 LGHDT, CDR2 YNNKEL (reference sequence). This CDR3 has 16 residues. The CDR3 DNA reads as TGTGCCAGCAGCCTCGGCTGGGGGGTAGCCAAAAACATTCAGTACTTC. It yields the protein CASSLGWGVAKNIQYF.

This chain links TRBV7-9 with TRBJ2-3, with a tentative D call TRBD1 (5 bases). From germline, CDR1 is SEHNR and CDR2 FQNEAQ (reference sequence). This CDR3 is 15 amino acids long. Between the trimmed V and J ends, which lost 5 bases and 2 bases, there was a span of 14 bases. CDR3 sequence: CASSGSGLLTDTQYF. As DNA, the CDR3 is TGTGCCAGCAGCGGGTCAGGGCTACTCACAGATACGCAGTATTTT.

This clonotype has a count of ten or more. The V and J genes are TRBV30 and TRBJ1-1; D is undetermined. CDR1 is GTSNPN, CDR2 SVGIG, per germline (reference sequence). The V gene lost 7 bases and the J gene lost 0 bases, with 6 bases spanning the gap. The CDR3 extends over 11 amino acids. The CDR3 region has the DNA TGTGCCTCAAATATGAACACTGAAGCTTTCTTT. As protein: CASNMNTEAFF.

There are many counts of this clonotype. The V and J genes are TRBV12-3 or TRBV12-4 and TRBJ2-3; D not resolved. Trimming pared 5 bases from V and 6 bases from J, leaving 9 bases between. This CDR3 has 12 amino acids. Here the CDR3 reads CASSEVGDTQYF. In nucleotides, the CDR3 is TGTGCCAGCAGTGAAGTTGGGGATACGCAGTATTTT.

This clonotype was recorded at least ten times. This sequence joins TRBV7-2 and TRBJ2-7; 9 bases agree with TRBD2. CDR1 SGHTA and CDR2 FQGNSA come from the germline V gene. V was clipped by 0 bases and J by 3 bases; unmatched bases: 3. CDR3 length equals 15 residues. As DNA, the CDR3 is TGTGCCAGCAGCTTAGCCGGGACTAGCATCTACGAGCAGTACTTC. It specifies CASSLAGTSIYEQYF.

The chain recombines TRBV5-6 with TRBJ2-7; TRBD2 matches 7 bases. V gave up 0 bases and J gave up 6 bases; unmatched junction bases: 12. CDR1 SGHDT and CDR2 YYEEEE come from the germline V gene. The CDR3 totals 16 residues. CDR3 region: CASSLATGAWEGEQYF. CDR3 coding DNA: TGTGCCAGCAGCTTGGCAACAGGAGCCTGGGAGGGCGAGCAGTACTTC. Variable domain in full (rest from reference TRBV5-6 and TRBJ2-7): DAGVTQSPTHLIKTRGQQVTLRCSPKSGHDTVSWYQQALGQGPQFIFQYYEEEERQRGNFPDRFSGHQFPNYSSELNVNALLLGDSALYLCASSLATGAWEGEQYFGPGTRLTVT.

The sample holds a few counts of this clonotype. The V call is TRBV5-6, the J call TRBJ2-4; no firm D call. Trimming took 4 bases from V and 4 from J, leaving 12 bases between them. The CDR3 sequence is 14 residues long. Germline V gene data show CDR1 as SGHDT and CDR2 as YYEEEE. For the CDR3, the DNA is TGTGCCAGCAGCCAGGTGGCACATAAAAACATTCAGTACTTC. Translated, it gives CASSQVAHKNIQYF.

At least ten counts were recorded for this clonotype. J is TRBJ2-7 and V is TRBV18, with TRBD2 matching 10 bases. This CDR3 is 15 amino acids long. Germline V gives CDR1 KGHSH, CDR2 LQKENI. The J segment lost 4 bases and the V segment lost 2 bases, leaving 5 bases of the junction unmatched. CDR3 protein: CASSPEREGRYEQYF. The CDR3 DNA follows: TGTGCCAGCTCACCAGAGCGGGAGGGCCGTTACGAGCAGTACTTC.

This clonotype was detected many times. CDR3 sequence: CSVGGVSRGDTQYF. CDR3 nucleotides: TGCAGCGTTGGGGGGGTGTCGCGCGGTGATACGCAGTATTTT. This chain uses TRBV29-1 with TRBJ2-3, with TRBD2 as a possible D gene (6 bases). CDR3 length equals 14 residues. CDR1 and CDR2 from the germline V gene are SQVTM and ANQGSEA. V was clipped by 4 bases and J by 6 bases, with 17 bases between them.

This clonotype was seen repeatedly, ten times or more. This chain links TRBV6-2 or TRBV6-3 with TRBJ2-1, with 13 bases aligning to TRBD2. Trimming removed 5 bases from V and 9 bases from J; junction bases left unmatched: 13. Germline CDR1 MNHEY, CDR2 SVGEGT. The CDR3 is made up of 17 amino acids. As DNA, the CDR3 is TGTGCCAGCAGTGACCTTCAACTAGCGGGAGGGCGATCTGAGCAGTTCTTC. Residues: CASSDLQLAGGRSEQFF.

This clonotype has a handful of counts. The chain couples TRBV5-5 to TRBJ1-1; D perhaps matches TRBD1 (6 bases). CDR3 size: 15 residues. The germline V gene encodes CDR1 SGHKS and CDR2 YYEKEE (reference sequence). V lost 1 base to trimming and J lost 4 bases, with 14 bases between them. The DNA for the CDR3 is TGTGCCAGCAGCTTGCGGCAGGGGCTGGGCACTGAAGCTTTCTTT. Protein product: CASSLRQGLGTEAFF.

This clonotype was seen ten or more times. The rearrangement uses TRBV12-3 or TRBV12-4 and TRBJ2-3; perhaps TRBD1 as D (5 bases). V gave up 5 bases and J gave up 0 bases, with 15 bases separating them. This CDR3 spans 16 amino acids. The DNA of the CDR3 is TGTGCCAGCAGTCTGGGGCAGGTCCCTAGCACAGATACGCAGTATTTT. Its translation is CASSLGQVPSTDTQYF.

Ten or more counts support this clonotype. The V call is TRBV18, the J call TRBJ2-1, with D maybe TRBD1 (5 bases). CDR1 is KGHSH, CDR2 LQKENI, per germline. The CDR3 has 16 residues. Trimming cost V 2 bases and J 2 bases, with 13 bases left between them. CDR3 bases: TGTGCCAGCTCACCAACCAGGGCACGCGCCTACAATGAGCAGTTCTTC. Its protein product is CASSPTRARAYNEQFF.

This clonotype was observed at least ten times. J is TRBJ2-5 and V is TRBV7-2; 8 bases match TRBD2. The CDR3 sequence is 14 residues long. Germline loops: CDR1 SGHTA, CDR2 FQGNSA. After removal of 5 bases from V and 5 bases from J, the junction contained 7 bases not matched to a gene. The CDR3: CASSILAGLETQYF. CDR3 sequence (DNA): TGTGCCAGCAGCATTTTAGCGGGATTGGAGACCCAGTACTTC.

The table lists this clonotype with many counts. The J gene is TRBJ1-1, the V gene TRBV28; 10 positions match TRBD1. Germline trimming cut 2 bases from V and 1 base from J; bases unmatched to any gene: 7. CDR3 length: 17 amino acids. Germline CDR1 MDHEN, CDR2 SYDVKM. CDR3 coding DNA: TGTGCCAGCAGTTTAGGACAGGGGGGATGGAGGAACACTGAAGCTTTCTTT. Residues: CASSLGQGGWRNTEAFF.

In its sample, this clonotype was seen many times. CDR3 sequence (DNA): TGTGCCAGCAGAGGACTAGCGGATTACGAGCAGTACTTC. Amino acids: CASRGLADYEQYF. The chain links TRBV28 to TRBJ2-7; 10 bases map to TRBD2. The V gene's germline CDR1 is MDHEN and CDR2 SYDVKM. The CDR3 loop spans 13 amino acids. After removal of 6 bases from V and 4 bases from J, the junction contained 3 bases not matched to a gene.

This chain uses TRBV5-1 with TRBJ2-5; perhaps TRBD1 as D (6 bases). CDR1 is SGHRS, CDR2 YFSETQ, per germline. V lost 0 bases, J lost 2 bases, and 14 bases lay in between. The CDR3 spans 16 residues. Here the CDR3 DNA reads TGCGCCAGCAGCTTGGGAAGCCAGGGGCCGCAAGAGACCCAGTACTTC. This encodes CASSLGSQGPQETQYF.

This clonotype was picked up many times. The chain uses TRBV5-1 and TRBJ2-1; 10 bases map to TRBD1. CDR3 size: 14 residues. Germline values: CDR1 SGHRS, CDR2 YFSETQ. Trimming took 2 bases from V and 10 from J; bases not matched to a gene: 6. CDR3 DNA: TGCGCCAGCAGCTTCGGGACAGGGGTTTCAGAGCAGTTCTTC. Translation: CASSFGTGVSEQFF.

The genes are TRBV29-1 and TRBJ2-7; D is possibly TRBD1 (6 bases). Per germline, CDR1 SQVTM and CDR2 ANQGSEA. V lost 7 bases and J lost 6, with 13 bases in between. This CDR3 contains 11 residues. CDR3 coding DNA: TGCAGCGCCCGGGACACCGGCGAGCAGTACTTC. Encoded protein: CSARDTGEQYF.

The rearrangement joins TRBV20-1 to TRBJ2-7, with 7 nucleotides matching TRBD1. CDR1 and CDR2 (germline): DFQATT, SNEGSKA (reference sequence). The CDR3 runs to 15 residues. Unmatched junction bases numbered 10, after V lost 3 bases and J lost 2 bases. The CDR3 spells CSARSPRDSTYEQYF. The CDR3 nucleotides read TGCAGTGCTAGGAGCCCGAGGGACAGCACCTACGAGCAGTACTTC.

This clonotype was seen at least ten times. The V gene is TRBV20-1, the J gene TRBJ2-1; 8 nucleotides line up with TRBD2. CDR3 length: 17 amino acids. Germline V lookup: CDR1 DFQATT, CDR2 SNEGSKA (reference sequence). Trimming removed 7 bases from V and 3 bases from J; junction bases left unmatched: 17. In nucleotides, the CDR3 is TGCAGTGTTACGAGTGAAAAAGCGGGAGTTAGCTACAATGAGCAGTTCTTC. It encodes CSVTSEKAGVSYNEQFF.